This is a list of T cell receptor beta chains from one sample in a study of T cell repertoires in cytomegalovirus infection. Each CDR3 protein is one row after TCRdb ran MiXCR on the reads. The top ten clones hold approximately 2.9% of a sample with fewer than 200,000 distinct CDR3 sequences, approximately 19% of them seen once. Sequencing used PBMCs. The receptors here all came from a human donor in good health (CMV status not recorded). Some clones in this sample may be carry-over from other donors' samples. Both conserved end residues are part of each CDR3. Each record gives: D gene, clone size, J gene, V gene, CDR3 length, CDR3 DNA, CDR3 protein. D genes are given only for firm matches. Size tells how often a clone was seen (once, few, many) or the class of an expanded clone, and some rows leave it out.

d_gene: TRBD1; abundance: .; j_gene: TRBJ2-1; v_gene: TRBV2; len: 15; CDR3nt: TGTGCCAGCAGTGAAGAAGGGGGCCGCTACAATGAGCAGTTCTTC; CDR3aa: CASSEEGGRYNEQFF
d_gene: .; abundance: .; j_gene: TRBJ1-1; v_gene: TRBV6-6; len: 14; CDR3nt: TGTGCCAGCAGTTACGGGGCAATGAACACTGAAGCTTTCTTT; CDR3aa: CASSYGAMNTEAFF
d_gene: TRBD1; abundance: once; j_gene: TRBJ2-1; v_gene: TRBV6-2/TRBV6-3; len: 16; CDR3nt: TGTGCCAGCAGTACGGACAGGGGGAAGACCTACAATGAGCAGTTCTTC; CDR3aa: CASSTDRGKTYNEQFF
d_gene: .; abundance: .; j_gene: TRBJ1-2; v_gene: TRBV6-6; len: 13; CDR3nt: TGTGCCAGCACCAAGGGGGCTAACTATGGCTACACCTTC; CDR3aa: CASTKGANYGYTF
d_gene: .; abundance: many; j_gene: TRBJ2-1; v_gene: TRBV7-3; len: 12; CDR3nt: TGTGCCAGCAGCTTAACCGTCAATGAGCAGTTCTTC; CDR3aa: CASSLTVNEQFF
d_gene: .; abundance: many; j_gene: TRBJ2-7; v_gene: TRBV7-2; len: 14; CDR3nt: TGTGCCAGCAGCCCCCAAGGGGGCTCCTACGAGCAGTACTTC; CDR3aa: CASSPQGGSYEQYF
d_gene: .; abundance: few; j_gene: TRBJ2-5; v_gene: TRBV20-1; len: 14; CDR3nt: TGCAGTGCTAGAGCTGGTTTACAGCAAGAGACCCAGTACTTC; CDR3aa: CSARAGLQQETQYF
d_gene: .; abundance: few; j_gene: TRBJ2-7; v_gene: TRBV29-1; len: 14; CDR3nt: TGCAGCGTTGTATCTACAGGGCCGCCCTACGAGCAGTACTTC; CDR3aa: CSVVSTGPPYEQYF
d_gene: TRBD2; abundance: few; j_gene: TRBJ2-5; v_gene: TRBV10-3; len: 16; CDR3nt: TGTGCTATCAGTGAGGCTAGCGGGAGGGCCGGAGAGACCCAGTACTTC; CDR3aa: CAISEASGRAGETQYF
d_gene: .; abundance: .; j_gene: TRBJ2-2; v_gene: TRBV7-6; len: 14; CDR3nt: TGTGCCAGCAGCCCACGACCGATAACCGGGGAGCTGTTTTTT; CDR3aa: CASSPRPITGELFF
d_gene: .; abundance: many; j_gene: TRBJ1-1; v_gene: TRBV10-3; len: 15; CDR3nt: TGTGCCATCAGTGAGTCTATGGCGCCGAACACTGAAGCTTTCTTT; CDR3aa: CAISESMAPNTEAFF
d_gene: .; abundance: .; j_gene: TRBJ2-1; v_gene: TRBV5-1; len: 14; CDR3nt: TGCGCCAGCTCCCCCAACCCTTCCTACAATGAGCAGTTCTTC; CDR3aa: CASSPNPSYNEQFF
d_gene: .; abundance: .; j_gene: TRBJ2-3; v_gene: TRBV30; len: 14; CDR3nt: TGTGCCTGGAGTGTACTGGGCAACACAGATACGCAGTATTTT; CDR3aa: CAWSVLGNTDTQYF
d_gene: TRBD2; abundance: few; j_gene: TRBJ2-5; v_gene: TRBV2; len: 17; CDR3nt: TGTGCCAGCAGTGAAGCTCGTACTAGCGGGGAGCAAGAGACCCAGTACTTC; CDR3aa: CASSEARTSGEQETQYF
d_gene: .; abundance: few; j_gene: TRBJ1-1; v_gene: TRBV6-5; len: 15; CDR3nt: TGTGCCAGCAGTTACGAAGCTTTCCGGGGCACTGAAGCTTTCTTT; CDR3aa: CASSYEAFRGTEAFF
d_gene: TRBD2; abundance: few; j_gene: TRBJ2-5; v_gene: TRBV20-1; len: 13; CDR3nt: TGCAGTGCTTCTAGCGGGAGCGGCGAGACCCAGTACTTC; CDR3aa: CSASSGSGETQYF
d_gene: TRBD2; abundance: many; j_gene: TRBJ2-3; v_gene: TRBV7-2; len: 14; CDR3nt: TGTGCCAGCAGCGTGGGACTAGGGGGAGATACGCAGTATTTT; CDR3aa: CASSVGLGGDTQYF
d_gene: .; abundance: few; j_gene: TRBJ1-4; v_gene: TRBV12-3/TRBV12-4; len: 17; CDR3nt: TGTGCCAGCAGTTTACGGGGGAGGAGGTCCACTAATGAAAAACTGTTTTTT; CDR3aa: CASSLRGRRSTNEKLFF
d_gene: TRBD1; abundance: many; j_gene: TRBJ1-1; v_gene: TRBV6-1; len: 12; CDR3nt: TGTGCCAGCGGACAGGGGGCCACTGAAGCTTTCTTT; CDR3aa: CASGQGATEAFF
d_gene: .; abundance: few; j_gene: TRBJ2-7; v_gene: TRBV28; len: 16; CDR3nt: TGTGCCAGCAGCTTAAACCTTAGGACACCAAACTACGAGCAGTACTTC; CDR3aa: CASSLNLRTPNYEQYF
d_gene: .; abundance: few; j_gene: TRBJ1-1; v_gene: TRBV14; len: 15; CDR3nt: TGTGCCAGCAGTCCACAGGGCGTAGGGGACACTGAAGCTTTCTTT; CDR3aa: CASSPQGVGDTEAFF
d_gene: TRBD1; abundance: many; j_gene: TRBJ1-2; v_gene: TRBV6-5; len: 15; CDR3nt: TGTGCCATCAGACAGGGAAACGGGAAAAACTATGGCTACACCTTC; CDR3aa: CAIRQGNGKNYGYTF
d_gene: .; abundance: .; j_gene: TRBJ1-3; v_gene: TRBV12-3/TRBV12-4; len: 14; CDR3nt: TGTGCCAGCAGTTTAACGGCAGGTGGAAACACCATATATTTT; CDR3aa: CASSLTAGGNTIYF
d_gene: TRBD1; abundance: .; j_gene: TRBJ2-7; v_gene: TRBV5-6; len: 14; CDR3nt: TGTGCCAGCACCTTCCGGGACAGGCCCTACGAGCAGTACTTC; CDR3aa: CASTFRDRPYEQYF
d_gene: TRBD1; abundance: many; j_gene: TRBJ2-3; v_gene: TRBV7-2; len: 16; CDR3nt: TGTGCCAGCAGCTTACTCCCGGGACAGCTCACAGATACGCAGTATTTT; CDR3aa: CASSLLPGQLTDTQYF
d_gene: .; abundance: .; j_gene: TRBJ2-1; v_gene: TRBV4-2; len: 16; CDR3nt: TGTGCCAGCAGCGAGTGGGGGATTAACTCCTACAATGAGCAGTTCTTC; CDR3aa: CASSEWGINSYNEQFF
d_gene: TRBD1; abundance: .; j_gene: TRBJ2-7; v_gene: TRBV7-2; len: 15; CDR3nt: TGTGCCAGCAGCTTGGGACAGGGGGTGATTAACGAGCAGTACTTC; CDR3aa: CASSLGQGVINEQYF
d_gene: TRBD1; abundance: .; j_gene: TRBJ2-3; v_gene: TRBV20-1; len: 14; CDR3nt: TGCAGTGCTGACCGGGACAGTGACACAGATACGCAGTATTTT; CDR3aa: CSADRDSDTDTQYF
d_gene: .; abundance: .; j_gene: TRBJ2-1; v_gene: TRBV7-9; len: 13; CDR3nt: TGTGCCAGCAGCCTGGGACTCCCCAGGGAGCAGTTCTTC; CDR3aa: CASSLGLPREQFF
d_gene: .; abundance: few; j_gene: TRBJ2-2; v_gene: TRBV5-1; len: 14; CDR3nt: TGCGCCAGCAGCAGCCAGAGGAACACCGGGGAGCTGTTTTTT; CDR3aa: CASSSQRNTGELFF